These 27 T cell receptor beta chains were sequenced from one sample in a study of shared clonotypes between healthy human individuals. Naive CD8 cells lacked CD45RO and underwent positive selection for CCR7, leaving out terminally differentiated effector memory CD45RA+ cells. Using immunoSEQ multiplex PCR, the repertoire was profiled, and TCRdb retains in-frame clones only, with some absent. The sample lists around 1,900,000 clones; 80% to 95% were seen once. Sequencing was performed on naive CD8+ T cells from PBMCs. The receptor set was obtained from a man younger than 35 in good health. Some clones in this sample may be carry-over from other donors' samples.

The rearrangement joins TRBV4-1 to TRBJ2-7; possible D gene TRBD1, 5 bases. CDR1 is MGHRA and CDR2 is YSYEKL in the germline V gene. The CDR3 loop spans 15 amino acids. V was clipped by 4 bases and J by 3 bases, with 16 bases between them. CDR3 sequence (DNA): TGCGCCAGCAGCCGGATGAGGTCAGGGTTCTACGAGCAGTACTTC. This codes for CASSRMRSGFYEQYF.

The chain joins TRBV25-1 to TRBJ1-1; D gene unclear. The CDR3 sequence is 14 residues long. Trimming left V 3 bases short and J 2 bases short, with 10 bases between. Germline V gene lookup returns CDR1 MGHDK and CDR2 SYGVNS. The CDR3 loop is CASSDSAPNTEAFF. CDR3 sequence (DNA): TGTGCCAGCAGTGATTCGGCCCCAAACACTGAAGCTTTCTTT.

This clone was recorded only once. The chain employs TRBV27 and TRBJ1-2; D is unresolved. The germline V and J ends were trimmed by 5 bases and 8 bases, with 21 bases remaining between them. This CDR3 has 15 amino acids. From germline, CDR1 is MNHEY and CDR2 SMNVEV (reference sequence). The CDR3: CASSPRLYYIDGYTF. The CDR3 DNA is TGTGCCAGCAGTCCTCGCCTATACTACATCGACGGCTACACCTTC.

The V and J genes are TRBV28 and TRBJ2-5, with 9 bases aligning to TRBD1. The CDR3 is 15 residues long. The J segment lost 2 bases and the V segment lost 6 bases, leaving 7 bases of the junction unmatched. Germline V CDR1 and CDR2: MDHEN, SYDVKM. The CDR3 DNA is TGTGCCAGCAGCAAAGGACAGGGGAAACAAGAGACCCAGTACTTC. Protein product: CASSKGQGKQETQYF.

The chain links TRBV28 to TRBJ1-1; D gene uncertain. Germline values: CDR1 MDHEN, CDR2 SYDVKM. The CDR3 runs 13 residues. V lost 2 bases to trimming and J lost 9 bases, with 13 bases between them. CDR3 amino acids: CASSLGESGKAFF. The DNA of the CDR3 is TGTGCCAGCAGTTTAGGCGAAAGTGGGAAAGCTTTCTTT. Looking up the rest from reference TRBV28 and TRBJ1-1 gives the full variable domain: DVKVTQSSRYLVKRTGEKVFLECVQDMDHENMFWYRQDPGLGLRLIYFSYDVKMKEKGDIPEGYSVSREKKERFSLILESASTNQTSMYLCASSLGESGKAFFGQGTRLTVV.

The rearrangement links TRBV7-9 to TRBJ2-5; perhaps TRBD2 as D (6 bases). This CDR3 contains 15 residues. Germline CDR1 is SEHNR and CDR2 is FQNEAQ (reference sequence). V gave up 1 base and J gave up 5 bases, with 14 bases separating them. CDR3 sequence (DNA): TGTGCCAGCAGCTTAGGGGTAGGGGACTGGGAGACCCAGTACTTC. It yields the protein CASSLGVGDWETQYF. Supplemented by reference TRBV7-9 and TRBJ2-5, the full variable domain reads DTGVSQNPRHKITKRGQNVTFRCDPISEHNRLYWYRQTLGQGPEFLTYFQNEAQLEKSRLLSDRFSAERPKGSFSTLEIQRTEQGDSAMYLCASSLGVGDWETQYFGPGTRLLVL.

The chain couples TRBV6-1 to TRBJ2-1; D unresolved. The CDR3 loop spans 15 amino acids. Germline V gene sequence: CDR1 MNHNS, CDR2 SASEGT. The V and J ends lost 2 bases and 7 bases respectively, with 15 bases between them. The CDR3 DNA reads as TGTGCCAGCAGTGAAAAGGTCCGGCGTTGGAATGAGCAGTTCTTC. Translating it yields CASSEKVRRWNEQFF.

CDR3 DNA sequence: TGTGCCAGCAGGCTGAACCAAGAGACCCAGTACTTC. Amino acid sequence: CASRLNQETQYF. The chain recombines TRBV27 with TRBJ2-5; D uncertain. The V gene's germline CDR1 is MNHEY and CDR2 SMNVEV (reference sequence). CDR3 length: 12 residues. Trimming removed 6 bases at V and 0 bases at J, with 5 bases between.

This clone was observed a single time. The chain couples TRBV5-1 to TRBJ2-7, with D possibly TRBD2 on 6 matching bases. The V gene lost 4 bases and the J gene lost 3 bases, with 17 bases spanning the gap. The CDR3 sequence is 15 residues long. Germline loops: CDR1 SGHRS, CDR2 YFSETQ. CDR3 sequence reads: CASSPSLRGGYEQYF. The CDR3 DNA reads TGCGCCAGCAGCCCTAGTCTGCGGGGAGGCTACGAGCAGTACTTC.

DNA for the CDR3: TGCGCCAGCAGCGTGGGACGGGCGAACACTGAAGCTTTCTTT. Its protein is CASSVGRANTEAFF. The V gene is TRBV5-1, the J gene TRBJ1-1, with D possibly matching TRBD1 (5 bases). The V end was cut by 4 bases, the J end by 1 base, with 11 bases between. Germline lookup yields CDR1 SGHRS and CDR2 YFSETQ. The CDR3 contains 14 residues.

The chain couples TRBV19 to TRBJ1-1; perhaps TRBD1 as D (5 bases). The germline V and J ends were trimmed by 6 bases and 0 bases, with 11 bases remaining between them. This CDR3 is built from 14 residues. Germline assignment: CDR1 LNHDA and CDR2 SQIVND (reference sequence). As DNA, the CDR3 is TGTGCCAGTAGGATGACAGACTTGAACACTGAAGCTTTCTTT. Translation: CASRMTDLNTEAFF. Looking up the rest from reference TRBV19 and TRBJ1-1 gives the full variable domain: DGGITQSPKYLFRKEGQNVTLSCEQNLNHDAMYWYRQDPGQGLRLIYYSQIVNDFQKGDIAEGYSVSREKKESFPLTVTSAQKNPTAFYLCASRMTDLNTEAFFGQGTRLTVV.

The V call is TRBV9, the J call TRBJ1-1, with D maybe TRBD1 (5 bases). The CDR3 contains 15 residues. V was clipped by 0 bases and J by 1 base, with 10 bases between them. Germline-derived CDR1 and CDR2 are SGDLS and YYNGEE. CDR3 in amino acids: CASSVAGEGNTEAFF. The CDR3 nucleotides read TGTGCCAGCAGCGTAGCGGGGGAGGGGAACACTGAAGCTTTCTTT.

The CDR3 DNA reads TGTGCCAGCAGCGTAGCTTTAGGGGGTGAGCAGTTCTTC. Amino acid sequence: CASSVALGGEQFF. This chain uses TRBV9 with TRBJ2-1; tentatively, D is TRBD1 (6 bases). Germline lookup yields CDR1 SGDLS and CDR2 YYNGEE. The CDR3 is 13 residues long. V was shortened by 0 bases and J by 9 bases, with 10 bases between the two germline ends.

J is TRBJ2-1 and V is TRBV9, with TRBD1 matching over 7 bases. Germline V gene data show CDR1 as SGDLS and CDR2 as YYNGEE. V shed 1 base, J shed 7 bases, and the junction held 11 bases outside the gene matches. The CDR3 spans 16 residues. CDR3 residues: CASSVMGTAPWNEQFF. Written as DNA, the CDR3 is TGTGCCAGCAGCGTAATGGGGACAGCTCCGTGGAATGAGCAGTTCTTC.

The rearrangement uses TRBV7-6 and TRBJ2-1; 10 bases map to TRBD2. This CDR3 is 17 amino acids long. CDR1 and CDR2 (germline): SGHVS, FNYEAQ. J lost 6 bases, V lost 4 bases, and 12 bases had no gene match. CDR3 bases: TGTGCCAGCAGCTCTGGGACTAGCGCTGCTGTGGGCAATGAGCAGTTCTTC. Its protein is CASSSGTSAAVGNEQFF. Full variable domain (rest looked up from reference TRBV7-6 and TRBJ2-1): GAGVSQSPRYKVTKRGQDVALRCDPISGHVSLYWYRQALGQGPEFLTYFNYEAQQDKSGLPNDRFSAERPEGSISTLTIQRTEQRDSAMYRCASSSGTSAAVGNEQFFGPGTRLTVL.

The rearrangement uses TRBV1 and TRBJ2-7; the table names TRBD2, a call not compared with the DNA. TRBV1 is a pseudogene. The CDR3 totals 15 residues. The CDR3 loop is CTSSGTSGSMYEQYF. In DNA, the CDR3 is TGCACCAGCAGCGGGACTAGCGGGAGTATGTACGAGCAGTACTTC.

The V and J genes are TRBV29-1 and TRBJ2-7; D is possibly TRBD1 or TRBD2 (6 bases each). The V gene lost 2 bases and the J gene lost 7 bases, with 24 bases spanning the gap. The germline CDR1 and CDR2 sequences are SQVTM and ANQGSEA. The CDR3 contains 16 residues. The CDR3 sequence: CSVEYGGGPSAREQYF. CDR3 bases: TGCAGCGTTGAATACGGAGGGGGACCGAGTGCGCGGGAGCAGTACTTC.

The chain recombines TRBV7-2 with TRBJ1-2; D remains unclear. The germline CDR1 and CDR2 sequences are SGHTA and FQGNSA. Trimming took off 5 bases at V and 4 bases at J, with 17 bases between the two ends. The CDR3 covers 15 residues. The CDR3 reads CASSLTVGSGYGYTF. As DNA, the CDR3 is TGTGCCAGCAGCCTCACCGTAGGGTCAGGCTATGGCTACACCTTC.

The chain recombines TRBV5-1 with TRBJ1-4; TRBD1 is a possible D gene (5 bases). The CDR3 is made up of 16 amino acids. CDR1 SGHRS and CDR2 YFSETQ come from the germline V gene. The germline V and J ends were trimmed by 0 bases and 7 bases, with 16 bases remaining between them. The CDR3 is CASSLEWDQRGEKLFF. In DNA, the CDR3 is TGCGCCAGCAGCTTGGAGTGGGACCAAAGGGGTGAAAAACTGTTTTTT.

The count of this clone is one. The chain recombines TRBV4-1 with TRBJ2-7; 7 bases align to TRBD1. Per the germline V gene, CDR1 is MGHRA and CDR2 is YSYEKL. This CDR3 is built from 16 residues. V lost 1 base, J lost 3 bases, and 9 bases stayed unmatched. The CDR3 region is CASSQVSGTANYEQYF. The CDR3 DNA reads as TGCGCCAGCAGCCAAGTGTCGGGGACAGCGAACTACGAGCAGTACTTC.

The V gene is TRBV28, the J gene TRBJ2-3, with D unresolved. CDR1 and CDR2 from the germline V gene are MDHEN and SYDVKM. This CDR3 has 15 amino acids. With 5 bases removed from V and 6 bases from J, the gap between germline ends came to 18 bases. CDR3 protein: CASSLDRNLGDTQYF. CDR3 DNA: TGTGCCAGCAGTCTGGACCGAAACCTGGGGGATACGCAGTATTTT.

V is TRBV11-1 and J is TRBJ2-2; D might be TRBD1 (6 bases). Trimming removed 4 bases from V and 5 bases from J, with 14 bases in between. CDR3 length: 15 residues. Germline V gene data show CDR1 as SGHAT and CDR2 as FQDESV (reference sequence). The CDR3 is CASSSRGSRTGELFF. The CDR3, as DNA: TGTGCCAGCAGCTCCAGGGGCTCGAGGACCGGGGAGCTGTTTTTT.

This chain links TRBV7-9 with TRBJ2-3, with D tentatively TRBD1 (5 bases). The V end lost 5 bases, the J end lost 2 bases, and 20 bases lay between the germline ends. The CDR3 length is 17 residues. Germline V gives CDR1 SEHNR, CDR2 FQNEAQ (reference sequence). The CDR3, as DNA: TGTGCCAGCAGCCCTGGGGCGGAAGGAACCTTCACAGATACGCAGTATTTT. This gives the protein CASSPGAEGTFTDTQYF.

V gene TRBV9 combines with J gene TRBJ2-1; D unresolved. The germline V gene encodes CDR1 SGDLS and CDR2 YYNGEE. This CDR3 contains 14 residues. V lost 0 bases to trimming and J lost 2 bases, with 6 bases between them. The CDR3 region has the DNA TGTGCCAGCAGCGTAGCTCTACCCTACAATGAGCAGTTCTTC. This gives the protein CASSVALPYNEQFF.

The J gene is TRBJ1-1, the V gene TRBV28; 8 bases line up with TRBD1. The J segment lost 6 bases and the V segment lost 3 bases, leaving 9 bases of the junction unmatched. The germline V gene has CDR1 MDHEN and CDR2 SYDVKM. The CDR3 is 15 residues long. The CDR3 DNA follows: TGTGCCAGCAGTTTCTTCGGGACAGGTCCTCCTGAAGCTTTCTTT. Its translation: CASSFFGTGPPEAFF.

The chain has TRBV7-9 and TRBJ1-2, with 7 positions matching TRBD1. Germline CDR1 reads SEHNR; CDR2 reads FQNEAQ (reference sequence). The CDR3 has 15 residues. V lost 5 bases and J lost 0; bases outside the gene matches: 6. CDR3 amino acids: CASSDGQEANYGYTF. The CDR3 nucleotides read TGTGCCAGCAGCGATGGACAGGAAGCTAACTATGGCTACACCTTC.

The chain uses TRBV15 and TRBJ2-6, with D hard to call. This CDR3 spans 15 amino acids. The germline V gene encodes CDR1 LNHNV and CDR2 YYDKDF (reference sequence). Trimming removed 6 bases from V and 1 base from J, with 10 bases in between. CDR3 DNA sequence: TGTGCCACCAGTACCGGTATTTCTGGGGCCAACGTCCTGACTTTC. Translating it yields CATSTGISGANVLTF. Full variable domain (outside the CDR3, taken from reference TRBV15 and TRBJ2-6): DAMVIQNPRYQVTQFGKPVTLSCSQTLNHNVMYWYQQKSSQAPKLLFHYYDKDFNNEADTPDNFQSRRPNTSFCFLDIRSPGLGDTAMYLCATSTGISGANVLTFGAGSRLTVL.